The 4 T cell receptor beta chains in this list originate from one sample, sequenced in a study of shared clonotypes between healthy human individuals. TCRdb keeps only in-frame clones here, not all; method: immunoSEQ multiplex PCR. The sample holds fewer than 2.5 million clones; over 85% are singletons and the top ten take 0.36%. The sequencing sample was made of naive CD4+ T cells from PBMCs. The subset here: CD45RA+ positively selected. Source of these receptors: a man aged 18 to 30 in good health. Some clones in this sample may be carry-over from other donors' samples.

The rearrangement joins TRBV19 to TRBJ2-7; 11 positions match TRBD1. The V segment lost 7 bases and the J segment 2 bases; nucleotides outside the gene matches: 4. The CDR3 consists of 14 residues. Looked up from germline, CDR1 is LNHDA and CDR2 is SQIVND (reference sequence). The CDR3 region has the DNA TGTGCCAGTAAAGGACAGGGGGCCGCCTACGAGCAGTACTTC. Translating gives CASKGQGAAYEQYF.

This chain connects TRBV11-2 to TRBJ1-5; D call uncertain. CDR1 is SGHAT, CDR2 FQNNGV, per germline. Trimming pared 3 bases from V and 7 bases from J, leaving 10 bases between. The CDR3 totals 13 residues. Written as DNA, the CDR3 is TGTGCCAGCAGCTTGAGTCGTGAGCAGCCCCAGCATTTT. Translating gives CASSLSREQPQHF. Full variable domain (remainder filled in from reference TRBV11-2 and TRBJ1-5): EAGVAQSPRYKIIEKRQSVAFWCNPISGHATLYWYQQILGQGPKLLIQFQNNGVVDDSQLPKDRFSAERLKGVDSTLKIQPAKLEDSAVYLCASSLSREQPQHFGDGTRLSIL.

CDR3 sequence reads: CASSSRDTHPYEEQYF. As DNA, the CDR3 is TGTGCCAGCAGCTCCCGGGACACCCACCCTTACGAAGAGCAGTACTTC. The chain couples TRBV7-9 to TRBJ2-7, with D tentatively TRBD1 (6 bases). This CDR3 region has 16 residues. Germline V lookup: CDR1 SEHNR, CDR2 FQNEAQ (reference sequence). V lost 4 bases and J lost 7, with 23 bases in between.

The J gene is TRBJ1-1, the V gene TRBV28; no definite D call. In germline, CDR1 is MDHEN, CDR2 SYDVKM. The V end was cut by 3 bases, the J end by 10 bases, with 9 bases between. This CDR3 has 11 residues. CDR3 protein: CASSFQDVAFF. CDR3 DNA sequence: TGTGCCAGCAGTTTTCAGGATGTAGCTTTCTTT.